This T cell receptor (beta chain) was documented in a study of OX40 agonist ivuxolimab in advanced cancers. Study summary: Earlier anti-PD-1, anti-PD-L1 or anti-CTLA-4 therapy was permitted; over 35% had received some.

Germline-derived CDR1 and CDR2 are ENHRY and SYGVKD. CDR3 length: 14 amino acids. The V and J ends lost 7 bases and 5 bases respectively, with 17 bases between them. Study-level points and caveats: There were, on average, more expanded clones in CD8+ T cells than in CD4+.

Libraries were prepared by immunoSEQ multiplex PCR; TCRdb keeps only in-frame clonotypes and omits some of them. The repertoire holds fewer than 70,000 clones, with roughly 84% as singletons. This clone appeared a few times. Its antigen is currently unknown. Sequenced material: CD4+ or CD8+ T cells sorted from blood, taken in a trial of the OX40 agonist ivuxolimab. This sequence originates from an adult with an advanced solid tumor such as melanoma, head and neck, liver or kidney cancer. The gene calls are TRBV10-3 and TRBJ1-2; no definite D call. The CDR3 DNA reads as TGTGCCATCACCGAAGGAGGTCCGACGTATGGCTACACCTTC. Protein product: CAITEGGPTYGYTF.